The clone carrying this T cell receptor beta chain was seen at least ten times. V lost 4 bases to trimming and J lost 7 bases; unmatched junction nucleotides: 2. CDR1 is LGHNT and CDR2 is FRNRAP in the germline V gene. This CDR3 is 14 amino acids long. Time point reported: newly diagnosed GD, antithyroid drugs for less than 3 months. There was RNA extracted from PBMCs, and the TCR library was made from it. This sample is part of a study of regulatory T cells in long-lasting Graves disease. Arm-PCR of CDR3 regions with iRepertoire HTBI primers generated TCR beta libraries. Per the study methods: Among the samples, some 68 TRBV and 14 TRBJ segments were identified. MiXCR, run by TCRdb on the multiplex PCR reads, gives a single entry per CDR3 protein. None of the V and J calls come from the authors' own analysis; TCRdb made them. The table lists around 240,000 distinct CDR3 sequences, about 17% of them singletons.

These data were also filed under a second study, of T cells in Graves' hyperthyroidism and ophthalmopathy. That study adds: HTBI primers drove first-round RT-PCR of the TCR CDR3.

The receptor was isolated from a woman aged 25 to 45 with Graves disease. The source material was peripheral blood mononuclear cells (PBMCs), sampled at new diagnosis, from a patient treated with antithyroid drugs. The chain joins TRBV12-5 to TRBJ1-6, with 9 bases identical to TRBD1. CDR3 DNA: TGTGCTAGTGGTTCACAGGGGGCGAATTCACCCCTCCACTTT. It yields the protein CASGSQGANSPLHF.